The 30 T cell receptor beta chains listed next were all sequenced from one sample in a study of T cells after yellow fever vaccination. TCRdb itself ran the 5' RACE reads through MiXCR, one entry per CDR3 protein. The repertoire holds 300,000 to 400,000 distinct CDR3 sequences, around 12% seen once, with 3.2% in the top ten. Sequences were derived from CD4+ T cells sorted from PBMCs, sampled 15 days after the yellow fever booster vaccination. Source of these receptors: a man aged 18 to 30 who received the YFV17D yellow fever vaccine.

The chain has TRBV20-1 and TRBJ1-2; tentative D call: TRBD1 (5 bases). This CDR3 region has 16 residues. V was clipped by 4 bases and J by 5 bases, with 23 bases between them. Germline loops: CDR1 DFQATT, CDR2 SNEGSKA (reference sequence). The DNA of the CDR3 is TGCAGTGCTATCCCCCGGAGAGACAGAAAGTTATATGGCTACACCTTC. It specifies CSAIPRRDRKLYGYTF.

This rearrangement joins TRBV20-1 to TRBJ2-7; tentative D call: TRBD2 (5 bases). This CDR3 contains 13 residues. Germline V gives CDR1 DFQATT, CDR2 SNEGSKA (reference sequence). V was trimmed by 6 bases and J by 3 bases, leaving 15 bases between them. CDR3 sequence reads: CSATDGERYEQYV. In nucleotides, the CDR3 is TGCAGTGCAACCGACGGGGAGCGCTACGAGCAGTACGTC.

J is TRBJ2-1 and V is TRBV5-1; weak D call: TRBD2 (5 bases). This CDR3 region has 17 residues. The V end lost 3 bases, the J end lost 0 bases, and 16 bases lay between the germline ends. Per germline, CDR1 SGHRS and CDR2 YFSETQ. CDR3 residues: CASSSTAGSGSYNEQFF. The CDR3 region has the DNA TGCGCCAGCAGCTCCACGGCAGGCAGCGGCTCCTACAATGAGCAGTTCTTC.

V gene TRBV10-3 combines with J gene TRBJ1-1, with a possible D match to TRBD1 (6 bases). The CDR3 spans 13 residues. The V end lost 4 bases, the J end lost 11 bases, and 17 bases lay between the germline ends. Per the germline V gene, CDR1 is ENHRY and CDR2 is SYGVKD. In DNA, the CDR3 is TGTGCCATCAGTGTTGGGGGGCTTAAGCCCGCTTTCTTT. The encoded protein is CAISVGGLKPAFF.

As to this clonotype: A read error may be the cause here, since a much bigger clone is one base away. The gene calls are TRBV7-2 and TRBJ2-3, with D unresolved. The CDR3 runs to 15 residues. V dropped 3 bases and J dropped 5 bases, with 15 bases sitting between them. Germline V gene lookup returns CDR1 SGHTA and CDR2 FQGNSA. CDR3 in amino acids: CASSFAGPEKDTQYF. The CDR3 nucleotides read TGTGCCAGCAGCTTTGCAGGCCCGGAGAAAGATACGCAGTATTTT. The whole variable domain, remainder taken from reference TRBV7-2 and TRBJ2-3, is GAGVSQSPSNKVTEKGKDVELRCDPISGHTALYWYRQSLGQGLEFLIYFQGNSAPDKSGLPSDRFSAERTGGSVSTLTIQRTQQEDSAVYLCASSFAGPEKDTQYFGPGTRLTVL.

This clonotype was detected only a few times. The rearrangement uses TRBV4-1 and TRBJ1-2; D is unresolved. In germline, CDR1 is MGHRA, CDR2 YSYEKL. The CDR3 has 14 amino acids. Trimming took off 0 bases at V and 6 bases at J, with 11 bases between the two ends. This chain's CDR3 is CASSQDPGKDGYTF. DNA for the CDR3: TGCGCCAGCAGCCAAGATCCGGGGAAAGATGGCTACACCTTC.

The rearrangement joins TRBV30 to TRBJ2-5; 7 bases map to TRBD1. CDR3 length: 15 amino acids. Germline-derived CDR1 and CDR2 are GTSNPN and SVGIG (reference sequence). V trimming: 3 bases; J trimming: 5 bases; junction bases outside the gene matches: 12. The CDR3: CAWSDRQGSWETQYF. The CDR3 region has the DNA TGTGCCTGGAGCGACCGACAGGGAAGTTGGGAGACCCAGTACTTC.

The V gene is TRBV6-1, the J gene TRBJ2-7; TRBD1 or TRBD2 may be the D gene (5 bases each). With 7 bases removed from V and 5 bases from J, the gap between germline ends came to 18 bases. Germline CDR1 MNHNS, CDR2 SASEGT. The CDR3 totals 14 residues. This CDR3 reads CASTLPGPLNEQYV. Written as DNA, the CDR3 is TGTGCCAGCACCCTCCCGGGACCGCTTAACGAGCAGTACGTC.

In DNA form, the CDR3 reads TGCGCCAGCAGCCGACAGGGATACTCTGGAAACACCATATATTTT. It codes for CASSRQGYSGNTIYF. The chain uses TRBV5-1 and TRBJ1-3; 7 bases fit TRBD1. The CDR3 runs 15 residues. The germline gives CDR1 SGHRS, CDR2 YFSETQ. J lost 0 bases, V lost 4 bases, and 4 bases had no gene match.

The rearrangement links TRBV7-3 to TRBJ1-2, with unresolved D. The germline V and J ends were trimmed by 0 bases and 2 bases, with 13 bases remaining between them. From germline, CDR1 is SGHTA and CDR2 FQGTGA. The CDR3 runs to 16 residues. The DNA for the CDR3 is TGTGCCAGCAGCTTAACGTTCGCGGACTTAAACTATGGCTACACCTTC. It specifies CASSLTFADLNYGYTF.

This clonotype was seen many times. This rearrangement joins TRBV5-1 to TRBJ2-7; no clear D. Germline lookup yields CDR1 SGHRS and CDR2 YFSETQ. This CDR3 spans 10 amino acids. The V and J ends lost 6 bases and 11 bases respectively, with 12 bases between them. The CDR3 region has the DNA TGCGCCAGCACCCGACTTAAAGAGTACGTC. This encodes CASTRLKEYV.

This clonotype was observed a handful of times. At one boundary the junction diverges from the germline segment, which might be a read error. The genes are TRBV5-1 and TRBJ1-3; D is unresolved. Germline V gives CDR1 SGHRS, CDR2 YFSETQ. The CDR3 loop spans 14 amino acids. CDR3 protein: CASSLGNSGNTIYF. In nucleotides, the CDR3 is TGTGCCAGCAGCCTAGGGAACTCTGGAAACACCATATATTTT.

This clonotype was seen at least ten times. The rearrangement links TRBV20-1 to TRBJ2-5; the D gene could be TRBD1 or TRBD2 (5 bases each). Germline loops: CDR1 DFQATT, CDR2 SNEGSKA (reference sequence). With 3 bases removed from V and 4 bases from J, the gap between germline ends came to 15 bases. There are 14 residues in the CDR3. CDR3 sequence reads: CSARGTFLRETQYF. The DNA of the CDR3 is TGCAGTGCTAGGGGGACCTTTTTAAGAGAGACCCAGTACTTC.

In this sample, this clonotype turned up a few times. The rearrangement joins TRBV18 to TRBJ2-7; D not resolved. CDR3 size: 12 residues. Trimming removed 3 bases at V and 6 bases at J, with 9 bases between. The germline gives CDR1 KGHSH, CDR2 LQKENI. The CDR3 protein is CASSPDPPEQYF. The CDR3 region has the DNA TGTGCCAGCTCACCCGACCCTCCCGAGCAGTACTTC. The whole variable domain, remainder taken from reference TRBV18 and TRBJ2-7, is NAGVMQNPRHLVRRRGQEARLRCSPMKGHSHVYWYRQLPEEGLKFMVYLQKENIIDESGMPKERFSAEFPKEGPSILRIQQVVRGDSAAYFCASSPDPPEQYFGPGTRLTVT.

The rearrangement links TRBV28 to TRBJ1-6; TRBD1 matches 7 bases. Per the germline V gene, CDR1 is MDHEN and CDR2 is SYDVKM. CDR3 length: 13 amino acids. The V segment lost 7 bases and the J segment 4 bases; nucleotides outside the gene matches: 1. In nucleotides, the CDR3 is TGTGCCAGCATGGGACAGTATAATTCACCCCTCCACTTT. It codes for CASMGQYNSPLHF.

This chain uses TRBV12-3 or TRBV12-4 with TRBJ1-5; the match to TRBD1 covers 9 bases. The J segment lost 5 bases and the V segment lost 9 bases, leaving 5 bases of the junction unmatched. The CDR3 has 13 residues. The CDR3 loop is CASYRGQDQPQHF. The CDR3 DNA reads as TGTGCCAGTTACAGGGGGCAAGATCAGCCCCAGCATTTT.

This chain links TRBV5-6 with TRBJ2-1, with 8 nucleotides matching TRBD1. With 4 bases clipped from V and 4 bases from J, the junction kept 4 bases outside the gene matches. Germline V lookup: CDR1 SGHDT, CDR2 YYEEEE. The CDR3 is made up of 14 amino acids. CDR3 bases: TGTGCCAGCAGCAATCGACAGGGGTACAATGAGCAGTTCTTC. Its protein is CASSNRQGYNEQFF.

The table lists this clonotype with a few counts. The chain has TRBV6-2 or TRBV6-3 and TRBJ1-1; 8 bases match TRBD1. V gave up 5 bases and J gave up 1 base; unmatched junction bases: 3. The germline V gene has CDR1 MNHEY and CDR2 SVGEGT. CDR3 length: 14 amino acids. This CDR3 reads CASSAGGENTEAFF. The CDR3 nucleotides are TGTGCCAGCAGTGCAGGGGGCGAGAACACTGAAGCTTTCTTT.

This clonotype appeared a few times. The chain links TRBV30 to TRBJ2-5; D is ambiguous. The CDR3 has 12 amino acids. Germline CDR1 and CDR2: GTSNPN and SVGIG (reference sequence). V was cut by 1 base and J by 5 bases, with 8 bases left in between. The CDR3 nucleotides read TGTGCCTGGAGTGGGGGTGGGGAGACCCAGTACTTC. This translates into CAWSGGGETQYF.

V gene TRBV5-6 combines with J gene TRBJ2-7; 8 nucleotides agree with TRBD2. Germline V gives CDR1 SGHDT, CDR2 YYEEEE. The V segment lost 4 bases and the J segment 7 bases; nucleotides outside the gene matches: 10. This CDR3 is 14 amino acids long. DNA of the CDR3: TGTGCCAGCAGCCCCGGAGTAGCGGGGAGTGAGCAGTACGTC. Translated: CASSPGVAGSEQYV.

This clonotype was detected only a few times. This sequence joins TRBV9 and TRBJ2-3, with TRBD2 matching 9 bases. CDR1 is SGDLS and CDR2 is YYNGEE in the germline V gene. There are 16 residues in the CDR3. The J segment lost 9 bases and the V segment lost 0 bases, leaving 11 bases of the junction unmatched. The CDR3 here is CASSVAKRGAKGTQYF. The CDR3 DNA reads TGTGCCAGCAGCGTAGCCAAGCGGGGGGCCAAGGGGACGCAGTATTTT. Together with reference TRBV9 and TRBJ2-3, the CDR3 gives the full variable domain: DSGVTQTPKHLITATGQRVTLRCSPRSGDLSVYWYQQSLDQGLQFLIQYYNGEERAKGNILERFSAQQFPDLHSELNLSSLELGDSALYFCASSVAKRGAKGTQYFGPGTRLTVL.

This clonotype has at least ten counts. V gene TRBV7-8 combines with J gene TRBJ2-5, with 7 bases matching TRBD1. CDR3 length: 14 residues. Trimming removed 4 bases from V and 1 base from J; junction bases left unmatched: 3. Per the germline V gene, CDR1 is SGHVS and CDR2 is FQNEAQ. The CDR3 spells CASSSGTVQETQYF. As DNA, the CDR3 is TGTGCCAGCAGCTCAGGGACAGTCCAAGAGACCCAGTACTTC.

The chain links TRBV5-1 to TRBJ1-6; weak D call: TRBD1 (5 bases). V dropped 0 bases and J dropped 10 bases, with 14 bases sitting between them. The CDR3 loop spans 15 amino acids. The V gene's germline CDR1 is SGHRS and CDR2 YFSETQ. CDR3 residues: CASSLVGTRRSPLHF. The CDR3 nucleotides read TGCGCCAGCAGCTTGGTCGGGACCCGGAGGTCACCCCTCCACTTT.

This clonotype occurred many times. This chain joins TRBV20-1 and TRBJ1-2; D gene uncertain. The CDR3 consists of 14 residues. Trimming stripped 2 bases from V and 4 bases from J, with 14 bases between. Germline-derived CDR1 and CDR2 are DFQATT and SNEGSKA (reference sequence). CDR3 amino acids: CSARRSQEGYGYTF. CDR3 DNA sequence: TGCAGTGCTAGAAGAAGTCAGGAAGGCTATGGCTACACCTTC.

The CDR3 protein is CATSSEGFGQPQHF. The DNA for the CDR3 is TGTGCCACCAGCTCCGAAGGGTTTGGTCAGCCCCAGCATTTT. The V gene is TRBV24-1, the J gene TRBJ1-5; no clear D gene. This CDR3 contains 14 residues. Trimming cost V 7 bases and J 6 bases, with 15 bases left between them. Germline V gene sequence: CDR1 KGHDR, CDR2 SFDVKD.

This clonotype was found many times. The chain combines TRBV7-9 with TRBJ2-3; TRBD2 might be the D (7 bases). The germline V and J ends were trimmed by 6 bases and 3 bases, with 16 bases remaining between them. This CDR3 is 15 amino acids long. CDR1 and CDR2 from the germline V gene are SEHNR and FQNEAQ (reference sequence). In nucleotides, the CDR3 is TGTGCCAGCAGTGGGGGGGCGTTGGAAACAGATACGCAGTATTTT. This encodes CASSGGALETDTQYF.

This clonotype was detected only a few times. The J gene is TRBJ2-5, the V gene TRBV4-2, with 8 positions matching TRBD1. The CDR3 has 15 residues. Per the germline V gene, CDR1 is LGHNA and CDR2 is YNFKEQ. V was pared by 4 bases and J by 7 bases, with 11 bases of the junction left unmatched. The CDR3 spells CASSLDRGLDGTQYF. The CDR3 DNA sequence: TGTGCCAGCAGCCTTGACAGGGGCCTAGACGGGACCCAGTACTTC.

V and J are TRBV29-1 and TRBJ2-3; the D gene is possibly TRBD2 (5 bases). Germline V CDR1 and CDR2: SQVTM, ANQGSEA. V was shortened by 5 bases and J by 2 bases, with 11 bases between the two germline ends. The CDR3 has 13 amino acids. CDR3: CSVSLANTDTQYF. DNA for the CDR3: TGCAGCGTTAGCCTAGCAAACACAGATACGCAGTATTTT.

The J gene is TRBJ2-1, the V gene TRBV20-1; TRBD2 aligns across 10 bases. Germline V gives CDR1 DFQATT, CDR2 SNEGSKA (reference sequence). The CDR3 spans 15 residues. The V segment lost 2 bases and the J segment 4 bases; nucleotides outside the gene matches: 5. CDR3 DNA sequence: TGCAGTGCTAGACTAGCGGGGGTTTCGTACAATGAGCAGTTCTTC. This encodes CSARLAGVSYNEQFF.

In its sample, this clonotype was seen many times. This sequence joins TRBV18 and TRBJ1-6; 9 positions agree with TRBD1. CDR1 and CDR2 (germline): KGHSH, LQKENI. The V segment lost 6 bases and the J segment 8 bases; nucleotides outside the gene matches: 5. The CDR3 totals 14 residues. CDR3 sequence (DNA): TGTGCCAGCTCGCCGGGACAGGGCGATTCACCCCTCCACTTT. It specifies CASSPGQGDSPLHF. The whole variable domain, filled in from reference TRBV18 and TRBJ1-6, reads NAGVMQNPRHLVRRRGQEARLRCSPMKGHSHVYWYRQLPEEGLKFMVYLQKENIIDESGMPKERFSAEFPKEGPSILRIQQVVRGDSAAYFCASSPGQGDSPLHFGNGTRLTVT.